The 27 T cell receptor beta chains listed next were all sequenced from one sample in a study of T cell responses to AZD1222 COVID-19 vaccine. The method was immunoSEQ multiplex PCR; TCRdb's version includes in-frame clones alone and lacks a portion of them. The table records over 140,000 clones, roughly 92% of them present only once. The sequencing used peripheral blood, collected on day 0 of AZD1222 vaccination. Source of these receptors: an adult in good health.

CDR3 coding DNA: TGTGCCACCAGCAGAGACCCGGGGACTGGGATCCTTAGCAATCAGCCCCAGCATTTT. This codes for CATSRDPGTGILSNQPQHF. V usage is TRBV15 and J usage is TRBJ1-5; tentative D call: TRBD1 (5 bases). This CDR3 contains 19 residues. Germline assignment: CDR1 LNHNV and CDR2 YYDKDF (reference sequence). Trimming cost V 0 bases and J 0 bases, with 18 bases left between them.

This sequence joins TRBV18 and TRBJ2-1; TRBD2 aligns across 10 bases. The V segment lost 3 bases and the J segment 4 bases; nucleotides outside the gene matches: 9. Germline V CDR1 and CDR2: KGHSH, LQKENI. The CDR3 has 17 residues. This chain's CDR3 is CASSPLDIAGGYNEQFF. The DNA of the CDR3 is TGTGCCAGCTCACCCCTTGACATAGCGGGAGGTTACAATGAGCAGTTCTTC.

The CDR3 region is CASSQPGGGGTEAFF. The CDR3 bases are TGTGCCAGCAGCCAACCCGGGGGCGGGGGCACTGAAGCTTTCTTT. J is TRBJ1-1 and V is TRBV7-9, with a possible D match to TRBD1 (6 bases). The germline gives CDR1 SEHNR, CDR2 FQNEAQ (reference sequence). This CDR3 is 15 amino acids long. V lost 5 bases, J lost 4 bases, and 17 bases lay in between.

The V gene is TRBV7-9, the J gene TRBJ2-3; D is possibly TRBD2 (6 bases). The V gene's germline CDR1 is SEHNR and CDR2 FQNEAQ (reference sequence). V shed 5 bases and J shed 5 bases, with 8 bases lying between them. The CDR3 covers 12 residues. This CDR3 is CASSPAGDTQYF. CDR3 in DNA: TGTGCCAGCAGCCCAGCGGGAGATACGCAGTATTTT.

This chain uses TRBV10-3 with TRBJ2-3, with 10 nucleotides matching TRBD2. J lost 4 bases, V lost 2 bases, and 9 bases had no gene match. The CDR3 has 17 amino acids. Looked up from germline, CDR1 is ENHRY and CDR2 is SYGVKD. CDR3 bases: TGTGCCATCAGTGAGCTTACTAGCGGGGACCGACCAGATACGCAGTATTTT. Translation gives CAISELTSGDRPDTQYF.

The chain combines TRBV4-1 with TRBJ2-1; no clear D gene. CDR1 and CDR2 (germline): MGHRA, YSYEKL. Between the trimmed V and J ends, which lost 0 bases and 8 bases, there was a span of 26 bases. The CDR3 extends over 19 amino acids. Written as DNA, the CDR3 is TGCGCCAGCAGCCAAGATTCGCCCGGAATGGTGATTTTCAGTGATGAGCAGTTCTTC. This gives the protein CASSQDSPGMVIFSDEQFF.

The rearrangement links TRBV7-2 to TRBJ2-2, with D possibly matching TRBD1 (6 bases). Germline CDR1 SGHTA, CDR2 FQGNSA. The CDR3 spans 15 residues. Trimming took 3 bases from V and 6 from J, leaving 14 bases between them. This CDR3 is CASSFPARGSGELFF. CDR3 in DNA: TGTGCCAGCAGCTTCCCGGCCAGGGGATCCGGGGAGCTGTTTTTT.

This clone was detected only a few times. V is TRBV6-4 and J is TRBJ2-1; TRBD2 matches at 7 bases. Unmatched junction bases numbered 6, after V lost 2 bases and J lost 8 bases. This CDR3 has 14 residues. From germline, CDR1 is MRHNA and CDR2 SNTAGT. The CDR3 loop reads CASSDSGERDEQFF. The DNA for the CDR3 is TGTGCCAGCAGTGACAGCGGGGAGCGTGATGAGCAGTTCTTC.

The chain uses TRBV14 and TRBJ2-2; D possibly corresponds to TRBD2 (5 bases). V lost 4 bases, J lost 5 bases, and 8 bases lay in between. This CDR3 spans 13 amino acids. Germline V gene data show CDR1 as SGHDN and CDR2 as FVKESK. The CDR3 sequence is CASSLQRTGELFF. CDR3 in DNA: TGTGCCAGCAGCCTTCAGCGGACCGGGGAGCTGTTTTTT.

This sequence joins TRBV3-1 (or the pseudogene TRBV3-2) and TRBJ2-2; 15 bases match TRBD2. This CDR3 region has 16 residues. Germline V gene sequence: CDR1 LGHDT, CDR2 YNNKEL (reference sequence). V lost 6 bases and J lost 7; bases outside the gene matches: 6. CDR3 loop: CASSRTSGGAGGELFF. CDR3 DNA: TGTGCCAGCAGTCGGACTAGCGGGGGGGCCGGCGGGGAGCTGTTTTTT.

This rearrangement joins TRBV6-1 to TRBJ1-2; D is perhaps TRBD1 (5 bases). Germline V gene lookup returns CDR1 MNHNS and CDR2 SASEGT. This CDR3 comprises 15 residues. The ends were cut back, 1 base at V and 2 bases at J, with 11 bases in the middle. The DNA of the CDR3 is TGTGCCAGCAGTGAAGGGGGGACGGTAAACTATGGCTACACCTTC. Protein sequence: CASSEGGTVNYGYTF.

In its sample, this clone was seen once. The chain is built from TRBV24-1 and TRBJ2-1; D possibly matches TRBD1 or TRBD2 (5 bases each). The length of the CDR3 is 16 residues. The germline V gene encodes CDR1 KGHDR and CDR2 SFDVKD. The V gene lost 3 bases and the J gene lost 0 bases, with 11 bases spanning the gap. The CDR3 DNA follows: TGTGCCACCAGTGATCAGGGAGCGAGCTCCTACAATGAGCAGTTCTTC. Encoded protein: CATSDQGASSYNEQFF.

This sequence joins TRBV11-2 and TRBJ2-5, with D uncertain. Germline CDR1 SGHAT, CDR2 FQNNGV. The germline V and J ends were trimmed by 0 bases and 4 bases, with 9 bases remaining between them. The CDR3 spans 14 residues. This CDR3 is CASSLEWVLETQYF. In nucleotides, the CDR3 is TGTGCCAGCAGCTTAGAATGGGTATTAGAGACCCAGTACTTC.

The V call is TRBV2, the J call TRBJ2-7; 7 bases match TRBD1. This CDR3 is 14 amino acids long. The V and J ends lost 3 bases and 4 bases, in that order; junction bases with no gene match: 6. CDR1 and CDR2 (germline): SNHLY, FYNNEI. This CDR3 reads CASSDPQGSYEQYF. CDR3 nucleotides: TGTGCCAGCAGTGATCCACAGGGGTCTTACGAGCAGTACTTC.

This clone was recorded only once. The CDR3 nucleotides are TGTGCCAGCAGTGAATTTTTGAGGGTTAGTATGGATGAGCAGTTCTTC. It is translated as CASSEFLRVSMDEQFF. This chain joins TRBV25-1 and TRBJ2-1, with D perhaps matching TRBD2 (5 bases). CDR1 and CDR2 from the germline V gene are MGHDK and SYGVNS. V shed 1 base and J shed 8 bases, with 18 bases lying between them. The CDR3 covers 16 residues.

V gene TRBV6-2 or TRBV6-3 combines with J gene TRBJ2-7, with TRBD2 matching 9 bases. Per germline, CDR1 MNHEY and CDR2 SVGEGT. This CDR3 comprises 17 residues. With V trimmed by 2 bases and J by 4 bases, 12 bases remained unmatched. Written as DNA, the CDR3 is TGTGCCAGCAGTTACCCCCCTCGGGCGGGAGGGCCGTACGAGCAGTACTTC. It specifies CASSYPPRAGGPYEQYF.

The J gene is TRBJ1-6, the V gene TRBV19; 8 bases are a match to TRBD1. The CDR3 totals 14 residues. CDR1 is LNHDA, CDR2 SQIVND, per germline (reference sequence). The V segment lost 10 bases and the J segment 6 bases; nucleotides outside the gene matches: 8. CDR3 DNA sequence: TGTGCCACCGAGGACAGGGCGGGTAATTCACCCCTCCACTTT. It codes for CATEDRAGNSPLHF.

V and J are TRBV11-2 and TRBJ2-1, with 14 positions matching TRBD2. Germline V gene data show CDR1 as SGHAT and CDR2 as FQNNGV. Unmatched junction bases numbered 8, after V lost 6 bases and J lost 7 bases. The length of the CDR3 is 16 residues. Here the CDR3 DNA reads TGTGCCAGCAGGCCTACCGGGACTAGCGGGGGAAATGAGCAGTTCTTC. Translated, it gives CASRPTGTSGGNEQFF.

This chain uses TRBV11-2 with TRBJ2-7; no firm D call. The germline CDR1 and CDR2 sequences are SGHAT and FQNNGV. This CDR3 spans 14 amino acids. V was pared by 0 bases and J by 6 bases, with 12 bases between. The CDR3 sequence is CASSLEIGSTEQYF. DNA for the CDR3: TGTGCCAGCAGCTTAGAGATCGGTAGTACCGAGCAGTACTTC.

This clone was counted once. The genes are TRBV18 and TRBJ2-7; 7 positions match TRBD2. The CDR3 extends over 17 amino acids. Trimming took 1 base from V and 3 from J; bases not matched to a gene: 12. The germline gives CDR1 KGHSH, CDR2 LQKENI. CDR3: CASSPLPLAGVRYEQYF. The DNA for the CDR3 is TGTGCCAGCTCACCACTTCCTCTCGCGGGAGTACGCTACGAGCAGTACTTC.

This chain connects TRBV25-1 to TRBJ1-2; tentative D call: TRBD1 (5 bases). V was shortened by 3 bases and J by 6 bases, with 11 bases between the two germline ends. The CDR3 extends over 13 amino acids. Germline V gives CDR1 MGHDK, CDR2 SYGVNS. Written as DNA, the CDR3 is TGTGCCAGCAGTGATCCGGGGCAACATGGCTACACCTTC. Translating it yields CASSDPGQHGYTF.

Sample share makes this clone medium-sized. The rearrangement uses TRBV18 and TRBJ1-2; 10 bases are a match to TRBD1. CDR3 length: 13 amino acids. V lost 5 bases and J lost 7; bases outside the gene matches: 4. The germline gives CDR1 KGHSH, CDR2 LQKENI. The CDR3 bases are TGTGCCAGCTCATCGGGACAGGGGTTTGGCTACACCTTC. It specifies CASSSGQGFGYTF.

V and J are TRBV14 and TRBJ2-7; a possible D gene is TRBD1 (6 bases). Between the trimmed V and J ends, which lost 4 bases and 7 bases, there was a span of 17 bases. The length of the CDR3 is 14 residues. Germline V gene data show CDR1 as SGHDN and CDR2 as FVKESK. As DNA, the CDR3 is TGTGCCAGCAGCCTCTCCGGGACAATCTTGGAGCAGTACTTC. Translated: CASSLSGTILEQYF.

The chain recombines TRBV5-5 with TRBJ1-4; maybe TRBD1 (5 bases). The V gene lost 4 bases and the J gene lost 8 bases, with 24 bases spanning the gap. CDR3 length equals 17 residues. Germline V gives CDR1 SGHKS, CDR2 YYEKEE (reference sequence). As DNA, the CDR3 is TGTGCCAGCAGCCCGAGGGGTCGGGGGAACAATGTGGAAAAACTGTTTTTT. Translation gives CASSPRGRGNNVEKLFF. The full variable domain, its missing parts supplied by reference TRBV5-5 and TRBJ1-4, is DAGVTQSPTHLIKTRGQQVTLRCSPISGHKSVSWYQQVLGQGPQFIFQYYEKEERGRGNFPDRFSARQFPNYSSELNVNALLLGDSALYLCASSPRGRGNNVEKLFFGSGTQLSVL.

This chain connects TRBV28 to TRBJ2-6; no clear D gene. Germline V gives CDR1 MDHEN, CDR2 SYDVKM. Trimming cost V 2 bases and J 2 bases, with 10 bases left between them. CDR3 length: 16 residues. CDR3 sequence (DNA): TGTGCCAGCAGTTTAGAGGCCGCAGCTGGGGCCAACGTCCTGACTTTC. Its protein product is CASSLEAAAGANVLTF.

The sample holds one count of this clone. The V call is TRBV9, the J call TRBJ2-2; D is unclear. The CDR3 spans 16 residues. Trimming took 9 bases from V and 3 from J, leaving 21 bases between them. CDR1 SGDLS and CDR2 YYNGEE come from the germline V gene. This CDR3 reads CATSPGGGGHTGELFF. In nucleotides, the CDR3 is TGTGCCACCAGTCCTGGCGGCGGCGGACACACCGGGGAGCTGTTTTTT.

The genes are TRBV19 and TRBJ2-2, with 8 bases matching TRBD1. CDR1 is LNHDA, CDR2 SQIVND, per germline (reference sequence). V shed 5 bases and J 5 bases; nucleotides not matched to a gene: 10. The length of the CDR3 is 16 residues. CDR3: CASSSLPGQVTGELFF. The CDR3 DNA is TGTGCCAGTAGTTCTCTTCCGGGACAGGTTACCGGGGAGCTGTTTTTT.